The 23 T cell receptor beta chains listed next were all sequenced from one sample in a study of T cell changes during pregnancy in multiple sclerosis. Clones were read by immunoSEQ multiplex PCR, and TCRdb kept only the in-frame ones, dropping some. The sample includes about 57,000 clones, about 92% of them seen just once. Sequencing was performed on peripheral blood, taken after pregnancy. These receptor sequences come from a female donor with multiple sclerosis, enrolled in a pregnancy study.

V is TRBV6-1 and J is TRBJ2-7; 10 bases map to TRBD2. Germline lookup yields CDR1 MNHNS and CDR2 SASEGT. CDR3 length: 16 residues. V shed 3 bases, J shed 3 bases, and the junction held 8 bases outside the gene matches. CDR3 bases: TGTGCCAGCAGTGACCCGGGACTAGCGACGGGCTACGAGCAGTACTTC. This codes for CASSDPGLATGYEQYF.

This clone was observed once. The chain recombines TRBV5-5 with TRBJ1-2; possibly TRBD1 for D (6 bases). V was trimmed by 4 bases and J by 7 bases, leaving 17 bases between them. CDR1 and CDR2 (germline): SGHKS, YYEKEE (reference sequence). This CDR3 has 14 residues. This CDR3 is CASSRGGGESGYTF. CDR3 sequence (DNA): TGTGCCAGCAGCCGTGGGGGGGGCGAGTCTGGCTACACCTTC.

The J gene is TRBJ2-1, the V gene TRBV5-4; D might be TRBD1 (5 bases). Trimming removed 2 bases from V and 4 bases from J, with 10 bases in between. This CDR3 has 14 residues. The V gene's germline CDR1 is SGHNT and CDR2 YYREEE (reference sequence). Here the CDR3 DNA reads TGTGCCAGCAGCTTCAGGGAAATGTACAATGAGCAGTTCTTC. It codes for CASSFREMYNEQFF. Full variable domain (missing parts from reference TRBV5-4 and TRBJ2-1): ETGVTQSPTHLIKTRGQQVTLRCSSQSGHNTVSWYQQALGQGPQFIFQYYREEENGRGNFPPRFSGLQFPNYSSELNVNALELDDSALYLCASSFREMYNEQFFGPGTRLTVL.

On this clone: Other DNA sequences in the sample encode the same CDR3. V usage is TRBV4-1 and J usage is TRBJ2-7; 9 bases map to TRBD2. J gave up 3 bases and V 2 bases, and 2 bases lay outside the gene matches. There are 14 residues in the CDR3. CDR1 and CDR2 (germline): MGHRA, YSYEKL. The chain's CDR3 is CASSQLAGVYEQYF. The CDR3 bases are TGCGCCAGCAGCCAATTAGCGGGAGTCTACGAGCAGTACTTC.

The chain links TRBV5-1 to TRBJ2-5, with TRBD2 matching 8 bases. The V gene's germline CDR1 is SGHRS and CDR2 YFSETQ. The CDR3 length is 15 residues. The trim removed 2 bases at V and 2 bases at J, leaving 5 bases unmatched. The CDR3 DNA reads TGCGCCAGCAGCTTTACTAGCGGAGAGCAAGAGACCCAGTACTTC. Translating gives CASSFTSGEQETQYF.

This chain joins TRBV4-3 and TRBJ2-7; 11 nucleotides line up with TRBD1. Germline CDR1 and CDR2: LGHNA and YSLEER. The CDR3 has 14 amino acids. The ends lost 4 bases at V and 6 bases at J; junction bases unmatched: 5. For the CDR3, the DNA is TGCGCCAGCAGCCCGGCCGGGACAGGGGGCGAGCAGTACTTC. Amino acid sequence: CASSPAGTGGEQYF.

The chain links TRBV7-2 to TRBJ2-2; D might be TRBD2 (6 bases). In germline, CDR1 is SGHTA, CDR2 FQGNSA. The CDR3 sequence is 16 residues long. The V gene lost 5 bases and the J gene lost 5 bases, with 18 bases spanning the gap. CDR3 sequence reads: CASSSRGGGKTGELFF. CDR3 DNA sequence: TGTGCCAGCAGCAGTAGAGGCGGAGGGAAAACCGGGGAGCTGTTTTTT.

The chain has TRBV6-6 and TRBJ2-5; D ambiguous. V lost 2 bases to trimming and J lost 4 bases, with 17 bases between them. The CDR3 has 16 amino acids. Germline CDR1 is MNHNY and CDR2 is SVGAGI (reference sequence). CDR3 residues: CASSYDSSASGETQYF. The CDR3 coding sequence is TGTGCCAGCAGTTACGACTCGTCGGCATCCGGAGAGACCCAGTACTTC.

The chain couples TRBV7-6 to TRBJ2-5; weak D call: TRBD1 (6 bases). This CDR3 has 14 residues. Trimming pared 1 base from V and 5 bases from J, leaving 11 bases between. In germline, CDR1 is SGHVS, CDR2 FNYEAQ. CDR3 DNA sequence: TGTGCCAGCAGCTTAGTTATCGGACAGGAGACCCAGTACTTC. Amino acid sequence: CASSLVIGQETQYF.

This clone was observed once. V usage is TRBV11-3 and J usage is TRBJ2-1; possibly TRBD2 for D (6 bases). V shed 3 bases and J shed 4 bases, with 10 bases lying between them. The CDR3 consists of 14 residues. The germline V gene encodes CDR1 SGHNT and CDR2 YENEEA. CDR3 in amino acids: CASSFSSAYNEQFF. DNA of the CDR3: TGTGCCAGCAGCTTTTCTAGCGCATACAATGAGCAGTTCTTC.

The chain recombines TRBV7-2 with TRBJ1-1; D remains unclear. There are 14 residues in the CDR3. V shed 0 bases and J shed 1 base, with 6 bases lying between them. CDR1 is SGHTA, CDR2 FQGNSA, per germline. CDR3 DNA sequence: TGTGCCAGCAGCTTAGCTTCGGGGAACACTGAAGCTTTCTTT. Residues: CASSLASGNTEAFF.

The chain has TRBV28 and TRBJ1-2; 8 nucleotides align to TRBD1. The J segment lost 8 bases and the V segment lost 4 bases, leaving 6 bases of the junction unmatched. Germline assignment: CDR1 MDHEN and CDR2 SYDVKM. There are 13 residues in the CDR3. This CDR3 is CASSSGGSGGYTF. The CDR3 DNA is TGTGCCAGCAGTTCAGGGGGCTCCGGGGGCTACACCTTC.

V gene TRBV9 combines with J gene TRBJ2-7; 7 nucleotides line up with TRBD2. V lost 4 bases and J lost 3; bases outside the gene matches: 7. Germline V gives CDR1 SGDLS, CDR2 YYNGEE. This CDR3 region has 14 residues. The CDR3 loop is CASSPGGFLYEQYF. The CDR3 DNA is TGTGCCAGCAGCCCCGGGGGGTTCCTCTACGAGCAGTACTTC.

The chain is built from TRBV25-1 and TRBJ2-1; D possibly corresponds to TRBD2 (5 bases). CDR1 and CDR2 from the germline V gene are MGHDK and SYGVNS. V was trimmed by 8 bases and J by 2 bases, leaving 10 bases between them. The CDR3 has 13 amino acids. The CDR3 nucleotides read TGTGCCAGCCGTGCCGGGACCTACAATGAGCAGTTCTTC. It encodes CASRAGTYNEQFF.

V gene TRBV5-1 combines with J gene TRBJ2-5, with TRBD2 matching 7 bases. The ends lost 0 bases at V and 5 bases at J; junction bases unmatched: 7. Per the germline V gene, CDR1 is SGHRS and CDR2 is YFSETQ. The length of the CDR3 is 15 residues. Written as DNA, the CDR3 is TGCGCCAGCAGCTTGGAATTGACTAGCCGTGAGACCCAGTACTTC. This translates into CASSLELTSRETQYF.

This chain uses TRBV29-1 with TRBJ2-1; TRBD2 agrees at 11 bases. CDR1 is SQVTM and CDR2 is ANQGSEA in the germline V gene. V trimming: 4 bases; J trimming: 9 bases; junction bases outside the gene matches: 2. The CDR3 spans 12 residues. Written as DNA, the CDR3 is TGCAGCGTTGTAGCGGGAGGGCGTGAGCAGTTCTTC. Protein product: CSVVAGGREQFF.

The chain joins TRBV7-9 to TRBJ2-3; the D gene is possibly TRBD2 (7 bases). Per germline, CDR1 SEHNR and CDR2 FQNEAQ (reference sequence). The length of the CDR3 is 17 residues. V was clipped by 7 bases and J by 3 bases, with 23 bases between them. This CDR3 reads CASTIRGGRRDTDTQYF. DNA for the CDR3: TGTGCCAGCACCATAAGGGGGGGAAGAAGGGATACAGATACGCAGTATTTT. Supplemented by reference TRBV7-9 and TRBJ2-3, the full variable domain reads DTGVSQNPRHKITKRGQNVTFRCDPISEHNRLYWYRQTLGQGPEFLTYFQNEAQLEKSRLLSDRFSAERPKGSFSTLEIQRTEQGDSAMYLCASTIRGGRRDTDTQYFGPGTRLTVL.

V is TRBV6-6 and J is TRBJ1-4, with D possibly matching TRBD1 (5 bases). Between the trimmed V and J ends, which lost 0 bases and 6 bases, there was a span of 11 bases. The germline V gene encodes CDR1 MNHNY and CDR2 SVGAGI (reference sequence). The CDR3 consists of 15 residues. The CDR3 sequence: CASSYSGAQDEKLFF. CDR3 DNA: TGTGCCAGCAGTTACTCTGGGGCTCAGGATGAAAAACTGTTTTTT.

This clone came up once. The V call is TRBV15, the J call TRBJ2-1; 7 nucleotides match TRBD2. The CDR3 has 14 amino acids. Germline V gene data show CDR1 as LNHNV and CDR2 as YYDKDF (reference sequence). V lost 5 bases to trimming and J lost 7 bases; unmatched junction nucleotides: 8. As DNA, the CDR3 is TGTGCCACCAGCGACGGGCGGGAGAAGAATGAGCAGTTCTTC. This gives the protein CATSDGREKNEQFF.

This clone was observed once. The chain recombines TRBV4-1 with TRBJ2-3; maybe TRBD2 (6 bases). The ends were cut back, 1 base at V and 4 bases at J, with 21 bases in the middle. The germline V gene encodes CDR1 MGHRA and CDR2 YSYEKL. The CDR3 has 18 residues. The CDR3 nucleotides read TGCGCCAGCAGCCAAGGGGACTGGGTAATCTCGGCCGCAGATACGCAGTATTTT. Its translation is CASSQGDWVISAADTQYF.

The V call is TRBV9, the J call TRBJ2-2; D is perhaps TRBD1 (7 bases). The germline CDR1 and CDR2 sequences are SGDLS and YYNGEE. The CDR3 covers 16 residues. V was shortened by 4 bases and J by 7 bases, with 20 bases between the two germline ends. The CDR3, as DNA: TGTGCCAGCAGCCCAGTAGTTGGAGGGGGCTTCGGGGAGCTGTTTTTT. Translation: CASSPVVGGGFGELFF.

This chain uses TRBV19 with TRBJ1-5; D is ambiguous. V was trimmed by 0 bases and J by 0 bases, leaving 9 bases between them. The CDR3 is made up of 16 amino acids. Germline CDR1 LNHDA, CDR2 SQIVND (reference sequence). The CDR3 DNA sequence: TGTGCCAGTAGTATAGAGGGAGGCCTTAGCAATCAGCCCCAGCATTTT. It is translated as CASSIEGGLSNQPQHF.

The CDR3 DNA is TGTGCCAGCTCAAGCGTTCATCTAGTTTTGAACACAGATACGCAGTATTTT. Its protein is CASSSVHLVLNTDTQYF. This sequence joins TRBV18 and TRBJ2-3; D uncertain. The CDR3 is made up of 17 amino acids. In germline, CDR1 is KGHSH, CDR2 LQKENI. Trimming removed 5 bases from V and 2 bases from J, with 20 bases in between.